This TCR beta chain was sequenced in a study of regulatory T cells in long-lasting Graves disease. Study in general: Persistence in Graves' disease denoted antithyroid drug use beyond 5 years alongside positive TSH receptor antibodies. Study-level results: Analysis covered peripheral blood alone, not thyroid tissue.

This clonotype was found many times. The antigen is not known. Arm-PCR of CDR3 regions and iRepertoire HTBI primers were the basis on which TCR beta libraries were built. TCRdb analysed the multiplex PCR reads with MiXCR anew, one entry per CDR3 protein. The sample has about 460,000 distinct CDR3 sequences; about 20% are singletons. The V gene's germline CDR1 is SNHLY and CDR2 FYNNEI. With 5 bases clipped from V and 4 bases from J, the junction kept 17 bases outside the gene matches. The CDR3 spans 18 residues. Time point indicated: persistent/refractory GD, antithyroid drugs over 5 years with positive TRAb. After RNA was extracted from PBMCs, the TCR library was made from it. In Xi'an, China, an endocrinology department was the source of patients.

Specimen: peripheral blood mononuclear cells (PBMCs), collected when the disease was refractory, from a patient treated with antithyroid drugs. This clonotype was sampled from a female donor with Graves disease. The V call is TRBV2, the J call TRBJ1-2, with 9 bases matching TRBD1. CDR3 sequence: CASSIYRDREIPAYGYTF. For the CDR3, the DNA is TGTGCCAGCAGTATATACCGGGACAGGGAAATCCCGGCCTATGGCTACACCTTC.